This TCR beta chain was sequenced for a study of glioma-infiltrating T cells after dendritic cell vaccination. Study-wide findings and caveats: Only a small number of patients had complete blood and tumor samples. Patients with more pretreatment TILs had longer time to progression and survival.

CDR3 length: 12 residues. Trimming cost V 5 bases and J 7 bases, with 11 bases left between them. Per the germline V gene, CDR1 is SGHVS and CDR2 is FQNEAQ. This clone appeared many times. Its specificity is unknown. Only in-frame clones appear in the TCRdb table, and some are missing; sequencing was by immunoSEQ multiplex PCR. The data show 90,000 to 95,000 clones, more than 80% seen once. Regarding time point: after dendritic cell vaccination, including at tumor progression/relapse. Patients had residual fresh-frozen tumor tissue and more than two years of survival data. The chain has TRBV7-8 and TRBJ1-1, with D hard to call. The TCR comes from a human donor with glioblastoma. The specimen was blood, collected after dendritic cell vaccination. CDR3 amino acids: CASSRGQHEAFF. DNA for the CDR3: TGTGCCAGCAGCCGAGGGCAGCATGAAGCTTTCTTT.